The source of this T cell receptor beta chain is a study of blood T cell repertoires in COVID-19. Study context: The samples span acute and convalescent COVID-19 from the United States, Italy and Spain. Sources were T cells, B-cell-depleted T cells, or PBMCs; the material itself was cDNA or gDNA.

Adults between about 18 and 95 years of age took part from 20 to 25 US areas. Cohorts were determined from participant-reported clinical history. This table comes from immunoSEQ multiplex PCR, and its TCRdb copy is limited to in-frame clones, with some not included. The repertoire has approximately 200,000 clones, 75% to 90% of them found once; the top ten carry 1.2%. This CDR3 contains 16 residues. V shed 3 bases and J 1 base; nucleotides not matched to a gene: 10. Looked up from germline, CDR1 is DFQATT and CDR2 is SNEGSKA (reference sequence). Sample: PBMCs or T cells enriched from blood (not recorded which). The TCR was taken from a man aged 30 to 45 who had recovered from COVID-19. This chain links TRBV20-1 with TRBJ2-3; 7 bases are shared with TRBD2. DNA of the CDR3: TGCAGTGCTAGTCCCCTGTACAGCGGGGGCACAGATACGCAGTATTTT. This encodes CSASPLYSGGTDTQYF.